This T cell receptor beta chain is from a study of blood T cell repertoires in COVID-19. Overall study: The study drew acute and convalescent COVID-19 samples from the United States, Italy and Spain. The cDNA or gDNA used as material had been derived from T cells, B-cell-depleted T cells, or PBMCs.

The ends were cut back, 5 bases at V and 8 bases at J, with 13 bases in the middle. CDR1 MDHEN and CDR2 SYDVKM come from the germline V gene. The CDR3 covers 14 residues. Produced via immunoSEQ multiplex PCR; TCRdb's table is partial and in-frame only. The table includes 390,000 or so clones, approximately 88% detected once. This clone was detected a few times. One Seattle source followed patients from active infection through their disease course. The origin of this receptor is a woman in her thirties with COVID-19, enrolled during active disease. The chain couples TRBV28 to TRBJ1-6, with no clear D. The sequencing sample was made of peripheral blood. The CDR3 loop reads CASSEGRDYSPLHF. CDR3 sequence (DNA): TGTGCCAGCAGTGAGGGCCGAGATTATTCACCCCTCCACTTT.